The rows below give T cell receptor beta chains drawn from one sample of a study of human T cells and chemical hapten exposure. One entry per CDR3 protein, called by TCRdb with MiXCR from the 5' RACE reads. The sample holds about 140,000 distinct CDR3 sequences, about 4% seen once. These receptors were collected from a female donor in good health. Each CDR3 is given with its conserved first and last residue. The D gene is left open where the match is weak. Rows give clone size only sometimes, using once, few, many, or a class for an expanded clone.

clone_size	v_call	j_call	d_call	cdr3_length	cdr3_aa	cdr3_nt
many	TRBV9	TRBJ2-2	TRBD2	11	CASSSGGELFF	TGTGCCAGCAGTAGCGGGGGGGAGCTGTTTTTT
many	TRBV3-1	TRBJ1-1	.	17	CASSQDPPRGWNTEAFF	TGTGCCAGCAGCCAAGATCCCCCGAGGGGGTGGAACACTGAAGCTTTCTTT
many	TRBV7-8	TRBJ2-7	TRBD2	15	CASSSLGGGAYEQYF	TGTGCCAGCAGCTCCTTGGGCGGGGGTGCCTACGAGCAGTACTTC
many	TRBV7-8	TRBJ2-2	.	12	CASSPISGELFF	TGTGCCAGCAGCCCTATTAGCGGGGAGCTGTTTTTT
few	TRBV4-3	TRBJ2-7	TRBD2	20	CASSQGFLGSGGRSSYEQYF	TGCGCCAGCAGCCAAGGTTTTCTGGGTAGCGGGGGCCGAAGCTCCTACGAGCAGTACTTC
many	TRBV6-1	TRBJ1-2	.	12	CASSTGYYGYTF	TGTGCCAGCAGCACAGGTTACTATGGCTACACCTTC
many	TRBV29-1	TRBJ2-5	.	12	CSATGFGETQYF	TGCAGCGCCACAGGGTTTGGAGAGACCCAGTACTTC
many	TRBV4-2	TRBJ1-3	.	15	CASSLARASGNTIYF	TGTGCCAGCAGCCTGGCCAGGGCTTCTGGAAACACCATATATTTT
many	TRBV14	TRBJ2-2	.	13	CASSHRGAGELFF	TGTGCCAGCAGCCACCGGGGCGCCGGGGAGCTGTTTTTT
few	TRBV12-3/TRBV12-4	TRBJ1-1	.	16	CASSQPPRTENTEAFF	TGTGCCAGCAGTCAACCACCTCGGACAGAGAACACTGAAGCTTTCTTT
many	TRBV20-1	TRBJ1-4	.	16	CSGRTPLVATNEKLFF	TGCAGCGGTCGAACCCCCTTGGTAGCAACTAATGAAAAACTGTTTTTT
many	TRBV5-5	TRBJ1-6	.	15	CASSLLAVSNSPLHF	TGTGCCAGCAGCTTGCTAGCAGTCTCTAATTCACCCCTCCACTTT
many	TRBV28	TRBJ2-2	TRBD2	15	CASSIQREVTGELFF	TGTGCCAGCAGTATTCAGCGGGAGGTCACCGGGGAGCTGTTTTTT
few	TRBV29-1	TRBJ1-1	.	11	CSVAGHTEAFF	TGCAGCGTGGCAGGGCACACTGAAGCTTTCTTT
.	TRBV4-1	TRBJ2-3	TRBD2	15	CASSLLSLAGDTQYF	TGCGCCAGCAGCCTGCTCTCCTTAGCGGGAGATACGCAGTATTTT
.	TRBV5-1	TRBJ2-7	TRBD2	14	CASSSSGNSYEQYF	TGCGCCAGCAGCTCTAGCGGCAACTCCTACGAGCAGTACTTC